The sequence of this T cell receptor beta chain was determined in a study of blood T cell repertoires in COVID-19. Background on the study: Donors in the United States, Italy and Spain gave samples during acute or convalescent COVID-19.

Donors of Cohort 3 who recovered were those that had two negative PCRs, clearance, or symptom resolution. Per germline, CDR1 SGHNT and CDR2 YYREEE (reference sequence). V trimming: 4 bases; J trimming: 5 bases; junction bases outside the gene matches: 7. This CDR3 has 14 residues. Assay: immunoSEQ multiplex PCR; the TCRdb copy retains only in-frame clones and omits some. The sample yields about 160,000 clones, roughly 84% seen once. The specimen sequenced was PBMCs or T cells enriched from blood (not recorded which). The receptor comes from a man aged 55 to 70 who had recovered from COVID-19. J is TRBJ2-7 and V is TRBV5-4; TRBD2 matches at 9 bases. This chain's CDR3 is CASSPAGGRHEQYF. The CDR3 region has the DNA TGTGCCAGCAGCCCAGCGGGGGGAAGGCACGAGCAGTACTTC.